This is a list of T cell receptor beta chains from one sample in a study of radiotherapy plus CTLA-4 blockade in lung cancer. Produced via immunoSEQ multiplex PCR; TCRdb's table is partial and in-frame only. The sample has roughly 85,000 clones, about 87% seen once. Sequenced here: peripheral blood, sampled from a patient treated with radiotherapy plus ipilimumab. These receptors came from a human donor with non-small cell lung cancer that progressed on radiotherapy plus ipilimumab. Each CDR3 is given with its conserved first and last residue. Each record gives: D gene, CDR3 length, V gene, clone size, J gene, CDR3 protein, CDR3 DNA. A D gene is named only where the DNA matches it firmly. For some rows the clone size is stated as once, few or many, or as a class when expanded; others skip it.

D: -
length: 14
V: TRBV16
size: -
J: TRBJ1-5
CDR3: CASSSLPGNQPQHF
DNA: TGTGCCAGCAGCTCACTTCCAGGCAATCAGCCCCAGCATTTT

D: TRBD1
length: 15
V: TRBV28
size: -
J: TRBJ1-5
CDR3: CATTTGQGASQPQHF
DNA: TGTGCCACCACGACCGGACAGGGGGCAAGTCAGCCCCAGCATTTT

D: TRBD1
length: 15
V: TRBV28
size: -
J: TRBJ2-7
CDR3: CASTQATGKVYEQYF
DNA: TGTGCCAGCACCCAGGCGACAGGGAAAGTCTACGAGCAGTACTTC

D: TRBD1
length: 17
V: TRBV7-2
size: -
J: TRBJ1-2
CDR3: CASSLQAGTGVNYGYTF
DNA: TGTGCCAGCAGCTTACAGGCCGGGACAGGAGTTAACTATGGCTACACCTTC

D: TRBD2
length: 15
V: TRBV7-2
size: -
J: TRBJ2-7
CDR3: CASSLLSGSSYEQYF
DNA: TGTGCCAGCAGCCTATTAAGCGGGAGCTCCTACGAGCAGTACTTC

D: -
length: 13
V: TRBV19
size: -
J: TRBJ1-5
CDR3: CASSIGPGQPQHF
DNA: TGTGCCAGTAGTATAGGTCCTGGCCAGCCCCAGCATTTT

D: TRBD2
length: 18
V: TRBV7-9
size: -
J: TRBJ2-1
CDR3: CASSALRRGLAAYNEQFF
DNA: TGTGCCAGCTCCGCCCTAAGACGGGGACTAGCGGCATACAATGAGCAGTTCTTC

D: -
length: 15
V: TRBV4-2
size: -
J: TRBJ1-2
CDR3: CASSQREQGPGGYTF
DNA: TGTGCCAGCAGCCAAAGGGAACAGGGCCCCGGCGGCTACACCTTC

D: -
length: 13
V: TRBV4-2
size: -
J: TRBJ1-1
CDR3: CASSQGSNTEAFF
DNA: TGTGCCAGCAGCCAAGGGTCGAACACTGAAGCTTTCTTT

D: TRBD2
length: 14
V: TRBV27
size: once
J: TRBJ2-1
CDR3: CASVPVGQAGEQFF
DNA: TGTGCCAGCGTTCCGGTTGGGCAAGCGGGAGAGCAGTTCTTC

D: TRBD1
length: 14
V: TRBV10-3
size: -
J: TRBJ1-1
CDR3: CAISADRGNTEAFF
DNA: TGTGCCATCAGTGCCGACAGGGGTAACACTGAAGCTTTCTTT

D: TRBD2
length: 15
V: TRBV5-1
size: -
J: TRBJ2-1
CDR3: CASSEGLAGHNEQFF
DNA: TGCGCCAGCAGCGAGGGACTAGCGGGGCACAATGAGCAGTTCTTC

D: TRBD1
length: 15
V: TRBV5-1
size: -
J: TRBJ1-1
CDR3: CASSMGTASNTEAFF
DNA: TGCGCCAGCAGCATGGGGACAGCCTCAAACACTGAAGCTTTCTTT

D: -
length: 10
V: TRBV28
size: -
J: TRBJ1-5
CDR3: CASGNQPQHF
DNA: TGTGCCAGCGGCAATCAGCCCCAGCATTTT

D: TRBD1
length: 14
V: TRBV6-1
size: -
J: TRBJ2-5
CDR3: CASSSGQGVGTQYF
DNA: TGTGCCAGCAGTTCGGGACAGGGGGTAGGGACCCAGTACTTC

D: -
length: 15
V: TRBV5-5
size: -
J: TRBJ2-7
CDR3: CASSLEDLSSYEQYF
DNA: TGTGCCAGCAGCTTGGAGGACCTCAGCTCCTACGAGCAGTACTTC

D: -
length: 17
V: TRBV5-6
size: -
J: TRBJ2-6
CDR3: CASSLIQAPPGANVLTF
DNA: TGTGCCAGCAGCTTGATACAGGCCCCCCCTGGGGCCAACGTCCTGACTTTC

D: -
length: 15
V: TRBV18
size: -
J: TRBJ1-1
CDR3: CASSPTAQGNTEAFF
DNA: TGTGCCAGCTCACCGACGGCACAGGGGAACACTGAAGCTTTCTTT

D: -
length: 13
V: TRBV19
size: few
J: TRBJ2-3
CDR3: CASGRGNTDTQYF
DNA: TGTGCCAGTGGGCGCGGGAACACAGATACGCAGTATTTT

D: TRBD1
length: 13
V: TRBV18
size: -
J: TRBJ1-2
CDR3: CASAYRGSDGYTF
DNA: TGTGCCAGCGCCTACAGGGGTAGCGATGGCTACACCTTC

D: TRBD2
length: 15
V: TRBV19
size: -
J: TRBJ2-7
CDR3: CASSIGPSGMYEQYF
DNA: TGTGCCAGTAGTATTGGGCCTAGCGGGATGTACGAGCAGTACTTC

D: TRBD1
length: 20
V: TRBV4-3
size: once
J: TRBJ1-5
CDR3: CASSQARIPGQTYSNQPQHF
DNA: TGCGCCAGCAGCCAAGCCAGAATCCCGGGACAGACTTATAGCAATCAGCCCCAGCATTTT

D: TRBD2
length: 16
V: TRBV2
size: -
J: TRBJ2-1
CDR3: CARASGTSGSYNEQFF
DNA: TGTGCCAGAGCTTCCGGGACTAGCGGGAGCTACAATGAGCAGTTCTTC

D: TRBD1
length: 19
V: TRBV7-9
size: -
J: TRBJ1-1
CDR3: CASSFPSGQVTNPNTEAFF
DNA: TGTGCCAGCAGCTTTCCGAGCGGACAGGTGACAAACCCTAACACTGAAGCTTTCTTT

D: -
length: 12
V: TRBV27
size: -
J: TRBJ1-2
CDR3: CASSFREGGYTF
DNA: TGTGCCAGCAGTTTCAGGGAGGGTGGCTACACCTTC

D: -
length: 14
V: TRBV7-9
size: -
J: TRBJ1-2
CDR3: CASSLETAGYGYTF
DNA: TGTGCCAGCAGCTTGGAGACGGCCGGCTATGGCTACACCTTC

D: -
length: 12
V: TRBV11-2
size: -
J: TRBJ1-1
CDR3: CASTRGDTEAFF
DNA: TGTGCCAGCACCCGTGGGGACACTGAAGCTTTCTTT

D: -
length: 15
V: TRBV30
size: -
J: TRBJ2-3
CDR3: CAWSVGVRGADTQYF
DNA: TGTGCCTGGAGTGTTGGCGTAAGGGGTGCAGATACGCAGTATTTT

D: TRBD2
length: 16
V: TRBV4-1
size: -
J: TRBJ2-7
CDR3: CASSQDRLAGTYEQYF
DNA: TGCGCCAGCAGCCAAGATCGACTAGCGGGGACCTACGAGCAGTACTTC

D: -
length: 13
V: TRBV27
size: -
J: TRBJ1-2
CDR3: CASSQQGNYGYTF
DNA: TGTGCCAGCAGTCAGCAGGGGAACTATGGCTACACCTTC

D: TRBD1
length: 15
V: TRBV28
size: -
J: TRBJ1-4
CDR3: CASSTRQGASEKLFF
DNA: TGTGCCAGCAGTACAAGACAGGGGGCGAGTGAAAAACTGTTTTTT

D: TRBD2
length: 15
V: TRBV6-1
size: -
J: TRBJ2-3
CDR3: CASSGNLAGGDTQYF
DNA: TGTGCCAGCAGCGGAAACCTAGCGGGGGGGGATACGCAGTATTTT

D: -
length: 15
V: TRBV5-1
size: -
J: TRBJ2-3
CDR3: CASSFSGTSTDTQYF
DNA: TGCGCCAGCAGCTTTTCCGGGACTAGCACAGATACGCAGTATTTT

D: TRBD1
length: 16
V: TRBV18
size: once
J: TRBJ2-7
CDR3: CASSPIRDRGYYEQYF
DNA: TGTGCCAGCTCACCAATCCGGGACAGGGGTTACTACGAGCAGTACTTC

D: -
length: 16
V: TRBV5-8
size: -
J: TRBJ2-4
CDR3: CASSWGGEGAKNIQYF
DNA: TGTGCCAGCAGCTGGGGCGGGGAAGGTGCCAAAAACATTCAGTACTTC

D: -
length: 13
V: TRBV4-3
size: -
J: TRBJ1-1
CDR3: CASSQDRTTEAFF
DNA: TGCGCCAGCAGCCAAGATCGCACCACTGAAGCTTTCTTT

D: -
length: 14
V: TRBV2
size: -
J: TRBJ1-4
CDR3: CASSEGGAGEKLFF
DNA: TGTGCCAGCAGTGAGGGGGGGGCGGGAGAAAAACTGTTTTTT

D: TRBD2
length: 16
V: TRBV5-1
size: -
J: TRBJ2-2
CDR3: CASSPLSGGDTGELFF
DNA: TGCGCCAGCAGCCCTCTAAGCGGGGGGGACACCGGGGAGCTGTTTTTT

D: TRBD1
length: 15
V: TRBV7-3
size: -
J: TRBJ2-1
CDR3: CASSPRDRGIDEQFF
DNA: TGTGCCAGCAGCCCGCGGGACAGGGGTATTGATGAGCAGTTCTTC

D: -
length: 15
V: TRBV6-1
size: -
J: TRBJ2-7
CDR3: CASSVSPGHFYEQYF
DNA: TGTGCCAGCAGTGTATCCCCCGGACACTTCTACGAGCAGTACTTC

D: -
length: 12
V: TRBV5-6
size: -
J: TRBJ2-7
CDR3: CASSFNNYEQYF
DNA: TGTGCCAGCAGCTTTAACAACTACGAGCAGTACTTC

D: -
length: 16
V: TRBV11-3
size: -
J: TRBJ2-2
CDR3: CASSLLGQPNTGELFF
DNA: TGTGCCAGCAGCTTATTAGGCCAGCCCAACACCGGGGAGCTGTTTTTT

D: -
length: 12
V: TRBV6-5
size: -
J: TRBJ1-2
CDR3: CASSYEGSGYTF
DNA: TGTGCCAGCAGTTACGAAGGTAGCGGCTACACCTTC

D: -
length: 15
V: TRBV5-4
size: -
J: TRBJ2-6
CDR3: CASSLGGPGANVLTF
DNA: TGTGCCAGCAGCTTGGGGGGGCCTGGGGCCAACGTCCTGACTTTC

D: TRBD1
length: 14
V: TRBV5-6
size: -
J: TRBJ1-1
CDR3: CASSPRGRATEAFF
DNA: TGTGCCAGCAGCCCGAGGGGGCGGGCCACTGAAGCTTTCTTT

D: TRBD1
length: 15
V: TRBV11-3
size: -
J: TRBJ1-2
CDR3: CASSVDGQVNYGYTF
DNA: TGTGCCAGCAGCGTAGACGGACAGGTCAACTATGGCTACACCTTC

D: -
length: 13
V: TRBV7-7
size: -
J: TRBJ2-7
CDR3: CASSFSQGSEQYF
DNA: TGTGCTAGCAGCTTTTCTCAGGGGTCCGAGCAGTACTTC

D: TRBD1
length: 17
V: TRBV27
size: once
J: TRBJ2-7
CDR3: CASSSAYRGSLTYEQYF
DNA: TGTGCCAGCAGTTCCGCCTACAGGGGGAGTCTAACCTACGAGCAGTACTTC

D: -
length: 19
V: TRBV19
size: -
J: TRBJ2-2
CDR3: CASSTPNRRGWANTGELFF
DNA: TGTGCCAGTAGTACGCCGAACAGAAGGGGGTGGGCGAACACCGGGGAGCTGTTTTTT

D: TRBD2
length: 15
V: TRBV6-5
size: -
J: TRBJ2-7
CDR3: CASRTRSGSSYEQYF
DNA: TGTGCCAGCAGGACCCGTAGCGGGAGCTCCTACGAGCAGTACTTC

D: TRBD1
length: 16
V: TRBV4-3
size: -
J: TRBJ1-4
CDR3: CASSQAGGATNEKLFF
DNA: TGCGCCAGCAGCCAAGCAGGGGGGGCAACTAATGAAAAACTGTTTTTT

D: TRBD2
length: 15
V: TRBV10-3
size: -
J: TRBJ2-5
CDR3: CAISAGLAGGKTQYF
DNA: TGTGCCATCAGTGCGGGACTAGCGGGAGGAAAGACCCAGTACTTC

D: TRBD2
length: 17
V: TRBV4-1
size: -
J: TRBJ2-1
CDR3: CASSSGLAGGTLEEQFF
DNA: TGCGCCAGCAGCTCGGGACTAGCGGGAGGAACTTTAGAGGAGCAGTTCTTC

D: TRBD1
length: 14
V: TRBV6-5
size: few
J: TRBJ1-2
CDR3: CASSSTGANYGYTF
DNA: TGTGCCAGCAGTTCGACAGGGGCGAACTATGGCTACACCTTC

D: TRBD1
length: 18
V: TRBV11-3
size: once
J: TRBJ2-1
CDR3: CASSLEVGSTGRYNEQFF
DNA: TGTGCCAGCAGCTTAGAGGTGGGGTCGACAGGGAGATACAATGAGCAGTTCTTC